This TCR beta chain was captured in a study of blood T cells in healthy people across ages. CDR3 length equals 13 residues. Trimming removed 3 bases at V and 6 bases at J, with 12 bases between. Germline V lookup: CDR1 LNHDA, CDR2 SQIVND (reference sequence). A second PCR of about 7 to 12 cycles used a sample-barcoded 5' primer and a J-beta primer mix. TCRdb fed the 5' RACE reads into MiXCR, producing one record per CDR3 protein. The top ten clones hold approximately 3.7% of a sample with 800,000 or so distinct CDR3 sequences, more than 20% of them seen once. The sample was also linked to a second study, of T cells of mothers and their children. That paper notes: A few mothers and their six children, all healthy Caucasians, donated.

The sequence was collected from a boy aged 5 to 17 in good health. The chain combines TRBV19 with TRBJ2-7; D may be TRBD2 (5 bases). Sequenced sample: blood. The CDR3: CASSMLMGSEQYF. For the CDR3, the DNA is TGTGCCAGTAGTATGTTAATGGGGAGCGAGCAGTACTTC.